The clone carrying this T cell receptor beta chain was counted a few times. This CDR3 spans 16 amino acids. V lost 6 bases and J lost 1; bases outside the gene matches: 6. CDR1 is MNHNS and CDR2 is SASEGT in the germline V gene. This entry belongs to a study of response to subunit inactivated influenza vaccine. In TCRdb, the RT-PCR reads were re-called with MiXCR into one record per CDR3 protein. The sample includes roughly 290,000 distinct CDR3 sequences, about a fifth of them seen just once. The rearrangement links TRBV6-1 to TRBJ2-2; 9 nucleotides agree with TRBD1. The specimen comprised PBMCs from blood, sampled approximately 20 months after vaccination. The sequence derives from a man aged 50-75 years who received an inactivated influenza vaccine. The CDR3 sequence is CASRPGTGRNTGELFF. As DNA, the CDR3 is TGTGCCAGCAGGCCCGGGACAGGGCGGAACACCGGGGAGCTGTTTTTT.